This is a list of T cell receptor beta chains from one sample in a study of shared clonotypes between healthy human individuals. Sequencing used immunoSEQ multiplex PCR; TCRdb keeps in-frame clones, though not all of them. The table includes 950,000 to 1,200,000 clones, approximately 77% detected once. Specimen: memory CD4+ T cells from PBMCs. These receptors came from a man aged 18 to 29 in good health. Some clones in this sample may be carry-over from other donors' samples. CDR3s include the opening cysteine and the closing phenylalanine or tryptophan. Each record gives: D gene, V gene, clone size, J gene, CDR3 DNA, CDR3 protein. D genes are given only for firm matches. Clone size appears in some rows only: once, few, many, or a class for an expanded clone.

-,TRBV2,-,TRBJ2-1,TGTGCCAGCAGTGTAAGTAGGAATGAGCAGTTCTTC,CASSVSRNEQFF
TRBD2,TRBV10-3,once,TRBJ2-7,TGTGCCATCGGGGGGACTAGCGGGCTCCCCTACGAGCAGTACTTC,CAIGGTSGLPYEQYF
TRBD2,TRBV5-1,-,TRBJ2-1,TGCGCCAGCAGCCCCGGATACGTGACCGGGAGGTCAAGAAACAATGAGCAGTTCTTC,CASSPGYVTGRSRNNEQFF
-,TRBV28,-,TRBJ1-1,TGTGCCAGCAGTTTATGGCGCAGGGAGAACACTGAAGCTTTCTTT,CASSLWRRENTEAFF
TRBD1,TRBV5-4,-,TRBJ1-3,TGTGCCAGCAGCTTGCGACAGGGGAGTGGAAACACCATATATTTT,CASSLRQGSGNTIYF
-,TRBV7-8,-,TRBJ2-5,TGTGCCAGCAGCTCTAACTCCGGGACAACTTCGGAGACCCAGTACTTC,CASSSNSGTTSETQYF
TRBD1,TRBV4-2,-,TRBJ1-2,TGTGCCAGCAGCCAAGTACAGGGGGCGCATGGCTACACCTTC,CASSQVQGAHGYTF
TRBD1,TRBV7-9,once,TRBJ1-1,TGTGCCAGCAGCCCGACAGGGGCAATGAACACTGAAGCTTTCTTT,CASSPTGAMNTEAFF
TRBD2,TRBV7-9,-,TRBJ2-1,TGTGCCAGCAGGTATCTAGGGGAGGGCAATGAGCAGTTCTTC,CASRYLGEGNEQFF
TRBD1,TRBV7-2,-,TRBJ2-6,TGTGCCAGCAGCTCCCCAGGGACAGTTGGCTCTGGGGCCAACGTCCTGACTTTC,CASSSPGTVGSGANVLTF
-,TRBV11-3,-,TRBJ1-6,TGTGCCAGCAGCCCGGACAGCCTGAATTCACCCCTCCACTTT,CASSPDSLNSPLHF
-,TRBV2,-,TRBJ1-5,TGTGCCAGCAGTGAACGGTTTGGGGATCAGCCCCAGCATTTT,CASSERFGDQPQHF
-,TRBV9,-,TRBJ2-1,TGTGCCAGCAGCGGCATGTTCGCTAATGAGCAGTTCTTC,CASSGMFANEQFF
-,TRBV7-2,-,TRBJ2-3,TGTGCCAGCAGTGAGGGCGGGGCAGATACGCAGTATTTT,CASSEGGADTQYF
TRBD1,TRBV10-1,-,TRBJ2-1,TGCGCCAGCTCGACAGGGGGTGAGCAGTTCTTC,CASSTGGEQFF
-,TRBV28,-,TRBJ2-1,TGTGCCAGCAGGCGGACCAGCCGGGACAATGAGCAGTTCTTC,CASRRTSRDNEQFF
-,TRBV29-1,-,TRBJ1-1,TGCAGCGTTGTTGTTAGGGTGGCCCACACTGAAGCTTTCTTT,CSVVVRVAHTEAFF
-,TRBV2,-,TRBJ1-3,TGTGCCAGCAGTAGACGGACAGCTGGAAACACCATATATTTT,CASSRRTAGNTIYF
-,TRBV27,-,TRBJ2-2,TGTGCCAGCAGAAGAACAGCGTTGGACACCGGGGAGCTGTTTTTT,CASRRTALDTGELFF
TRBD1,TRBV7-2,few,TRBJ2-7,TGTGCCAGCAGCTTAGAGGGGGCGATCGCCTACGAGCAGTACTTC,CASSLEGAIAYEQYF
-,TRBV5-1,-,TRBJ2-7,TGCGCCAGCAGCTTGGCGGGGACGAACGAGCAGTACTTC,CASSLAGTNEQYF
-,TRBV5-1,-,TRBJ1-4,TGCGCCAGCAGCGAGGCAACTAATGAAAAACTGTTTTTT,CASSEATNEKLFF
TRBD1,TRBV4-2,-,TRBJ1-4,TGTGCCAGCAGCACCGACAGGGAATACGATCTTAATGAAAAACTGTTTTTT,CASSTDREYDLNEKLFF
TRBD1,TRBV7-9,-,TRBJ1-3,TGTGCCAGCAGCTTCGCTGCCTCCAGGGGGGCGGGAAACACCATATATTTT,CASSFAASRGAGNTIYF
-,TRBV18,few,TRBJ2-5,TGTGCCAGCTCACTGATTTCAAACATCCTGCGGGAGACCCAGTACTTC,CASSLISNILRETQYF
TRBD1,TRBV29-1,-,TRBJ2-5,TGCAGCGTTGAAGGGACAGGCCAAGAGACCCAGTACTTC,CSVEGTGQETQYF
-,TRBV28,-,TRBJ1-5,TGTGCCAGCAGGAAAACAGGGCCCAACAATCAGCCCCAGCATTTT,CASRKTGPNNQPQHF
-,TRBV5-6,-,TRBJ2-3,TGTGCCAGCAGCCGAACGACAGGAATCAAGGGAGATACGCAGTATTTT,CASSRTTGIKGDTQYF
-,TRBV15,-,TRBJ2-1,TGTGCCACCAGCAGAGCCTACAATGAGCAGTTCTTC,CATSRAYNEQFF